These 6 T cell receptor beta chains were all obtained from the same sample, sequenced in a study of OX40 agonist ivuxolimab in advanced cancers. Assay used: immunoSEQ multiplex PCR; TCRdb lists only in-frame clones, some missing. This sample has 30,000 to 35,000 clones, with roughly nine tenths found just once. Sequencing used CD4+ or CD8+ T cells sorted from blood, obtained in a trial of the OX40 agonist ivuxolimab. These receptors were obtained from an adult with an advanced solid tumor such as melanoma, head and neck, liver or kidney cancer.

The chain links TRBV14 to TRBJ1-5; TRBD1 matches 10 bases. Germline V gives CDR1 SGHDN, CDR2 FVKESK. The CDR3 is 16 residues long. Trimming cost V 4 bases and J 7 bases; bases outside gene matches: 10. The CDR3 reads CASSPASGQGEQPQHF. The CDR3 DNA reads as TGTGCCAGCAGCCCTGCGAGTGGACAGGGGGAGCAGCCCCAGCATTTT.

In its sample, this clone was seen once. DNA of the CDR3: TGTGCCAGCACCCCGGGCGGCCTAAACTCCTACAATGAGCAGTTCTTC. Translation: CASTPGGLNSYNEQFF. The chain combines TRBV2 with TRBJ2-1; D remains ambiguous. The CDR3 length is 16 residues. The V end was cut by 7 bases, the J end by 0 bases, with 16 bases between. The germline CDR1 and CDR2 sequences are SNHLY and FYNNEI.

The J gene is TRBJ2-7, the V gene TRBV2, with 7 positions matching TRBD2. In germline, CDR1 is SNHLY, CDR2 FYNNEI. The J segment lost 2 bases and the V segment lost 2 bases, leaving 6 bases of the junction unmatched. CDR3 length: 15 residues. CDR3 sequence: CASSEIGGRAYEQYF. The CDR3 region has the DNA TGTGCCAGCAGTGAAATTGGAGGGAGGGCCTACGAGCAGTACTTC.

The V and J genes are TRBV10-3 and TRBJ1-6; weak D call: TRBD1 (5 bases). Between the trimmed V and J ends, which lost 11 bases and 8 bases, there was a span of 13 bases. Germline-derived CDR1 and CDR2 are ENHRY and SYGVKD. CDR3 length equals 12 residues. The CDR3 loop is CAAPQGYSPLHF. Here the CDR3 DNA reads TGTGCCGCTCCTCAGGGATATTCACCCCTCCACTTT.

The rearrangement uses TRBV7-2 and TRBJ2-1; tentative D call: TRBD2 (5 bases). Germline V lookup: CDR1 SGHTA, CDR2 FQGNSA. CDR3 length: 14 residues. V lost 2 bases to trimming and J lost 6 bases, with 11 bases between them. The CDR3 spells CASSLHGRGNEQFF. DNA of the CDR3: TGTGCCAGCAGCTTACATGGTCGGGGCAATGAGCAGTTCTTC.

This chain links TRBV15 with TRBJ1-5; the D is unclear. Between the trimmed V and J ends, which lost 0 bases and 5 bases, there was a span of 2 bases. The CDR3 is made up of 12 amino acids. Per the germline V gene, CDR1 is LNHNV and CDR2 is YYDKDF (reference sequence). CDR3 bases: TGTGCCACCAGCAGAGATGATCAGCCCCAGCATTTT. Its protein product is CATSRDDQPQHF.